Following are 28 T cell receptor beta chains from one sample sequenced in a study of CD8 T cells in Susac syndrome. It was with random hexamers that about 0.45 to 1 ug RNA was reverse transcribed. TCRdb re-analysed the immunoSEQ multiplex PCR reads in MiXCR, keeping a single row per CDR3 protein. The data show roughly 120,000 distinct CDR3 sequences, around 94% seen once. The specimen sequenced was CD4+ T cells from PBMCs. The receptors were sampled from a human donor in good health.

This sequence joins TRBV7-2 and TRBJ2-3; 9 nucleotides align to TRBD2. Germline V CDR1 and CDR2: SGHTA, FQGNSA. This CDR3 region has 17 residues. Trimming took 1 base from V and 2 from J; bases not matched to a gene: 7. As DNA, the CDR3 is TGTGCCAGCAGCTTAGGGGTAGCGGGAGCTTACACAGATACGCAGTATTTT. Amino acids: CASSLGVAGAYTDTQYF.

This chain uses TRBV5-1 with TRBJ1-2; TRBD1 might be the D (6 bases). This CDR3 has 14 amino acids. CDR1 and CDR2 (germline): SGHRS, YFSETQ. The germline V and J ends were trimmed by 3 bases and 7 bases, with 16 bases remaining between them. The CDR3 sequence: CASSSRQVGGGYTF. The CDR3 nucleotides read TGCGCCAGCAGCTCCCGACAGGTCGGGGGTGGCTACACCTTC. Complete variable domain (other parts from reference TRBV5-1 and TRBJ1-2): KAGVTQTPRYLIKTRGQQVTLSCSPISGHRSVSWYQQTPGQGLQFLFEYFSETQRNKGNFPGRFSGRQFSNSRSEMNVSTLELGDSALYLCASSSRQVGGGYTFGSGTRLTVV.

This chain joins TRBV4-2 and TRBJ2-1; D may be TRBD2 (6 bases). Germline loops: CDR1 LGHNA, CDR2 YNFKEQ. V was cut by 0 bases and J by 6 bases, with 18 bases left in between. This CDR3 region has 17 residues. CDR3 in amino acids: CASSQDPGLDGVNEQFF. CDR3 bases: TGTGCCAGCAGCCAAGATCCGGGACTGGATGGGGTCAATGAGCAGTTCTTC.

V is TRBV10-3 and J is TRBJ1-1, with D perhaps matching TRBD1 (6 bases). This CDR3 contains 14 residues. Trimming stripped 4 bases from V and 1 base from J, with 10 bases between. Germline-derived CDR1 and CDR2 are ENHRY and SYGVKD. The CDR3 DNA reads as TGTGCCATCAGTGTGACAGGAGGGAACACTGAAGCTTTCTTT. As protein: CAISVTGGNTEAFF.

This chain joins TRBV2 and TRBJ2-7; tentative D call: TRBD2 (6 bases). The germline V and J ends were trimmed by 4 bases and 6 bases, with 16 bases remaining between them. The CDR3 spans 14 residues. Germline-derived CDR1 and CDR2 are SNHLY and FYNNEI. The CDR3 nucleotides are TGTGCCAGCAGTGCGGATTCGGGAGCCAGCGAGCAGTACTTC. Protein product: CASSADSGASEQYF.

This chain joins TRBV4-1 and TRBJ1-6, with 10 bases identical to TRBD1. Per the germline V gene, CDR1 is MGHRA and CDR2 is YSYEKL. V was clipped by 3 bases and J by 9 bases; unmatched bases: 8. The CDR3 has 16 residues. The CDR3 bases are TGCGCCAGCAGCCAGCCCCGACAGGGGGCAAGTTCACCCCTCCACTTT. It yields the protein CASSQPRQGASSPLHF.

This chain joins TRBV20-1 and TRBJ1-4; D may be TRBD1 (5 bases). Between the trimmed V and J ends, which lost 1 base and 10 bases, there was a span of 16 bases. The germline CDR1 and CDR2 sequences are DFQATT and SNEGSKA (reference sequence). The CDR3 runs to 14 residues. The CDR3 here is CSARVGREPVKLFF. The CDR3 nucleotides read TGCAGTGCTAGAGTAGGCAGGGAGCCCGTAAAACTGTTTTTT.

The V gene is TRBV5-6, the J gene TRBJ2-2; 7 bases line up with TRBD2. V trimming: 6 bases; J trimming: 0 bases; junction bases outside the gene matches: 20. The V gene's germline CDR1 is SGHDT and CDR2 YYEEEE. This CDR3 is built from 20 residues. The CDR3 loop is CASNQLGLTGGEPNTGELFF. The CDR3 DNA sequence: TGTGCCAGCAACCAATTGGGACTAACGGGCGGCGAACCGAACACCGGGGAGCTGTTTTTT. Complete variable domain (other parts from reference TRBV5-6 and TRBJ2-2): DAGVTQSPTHLIKTRGQQVTLRCSPKSGHDTVSWYQQALGQGPQFIFQYYEEEERQRGNFPDRFSGHQFPNYSSELNVNALLLGDSALYLCASNQLGLTGGEPNTGELFFGEGSRLTVL.

The chain employs TRBV11-2 and TRBJ2-5; weak D call: TRBD1 (5 bases). CDR1 and CDR2 (germline): SGHAT, FQNNGV. The CDR3 runs to 14 residues. V was pared by 5 bases and J by 2 bases, with 12 bases between. This CDR3 reads CASSPRQQQETQYF. CDR3 nucleotide sequence: TGTGCCAGCAGCCCAAGACAGCAACAAGAGACCCAGTACTTC.

This chain uses TRBV7-9 with TRBJ1-1; no clear D gene. Trimming took off 4 bases at V and 3 bases at J, with 12 bases between the two ends. The CDR3 length is 14 residues. CDR1 is SEHNR, CDR2 FQNEAQ, per germline (reference sequence). CDR3 nucleotide sequence: TGTGCCAGCAGCTCCCGGCAGTCCCACACTGAAGCTTTCTTT. Its translation: CASSSRQSHTEAFF.

The chain is built from TRBV2 and TRBJ2-6; 9 nucleotides line up with TRBD1. Looked up from germline, CDR1 is SNHLY and CDR2 is FYNNEI. The CDR3 is 17 residues long. V dropped 6 bases and J dropped 0; count of bases not matched to a gene: 6. The CDR3 protein is CASRPGQGISGANVLTF. For the CDR3, the DNA is TGTGCCAGCAGACCCGGACAGGGGATCTCTGGGGCCAACGTCCTGACTTTC.

V gene TRBV25-1 combines with J gene TRBJ2-7; 9 bases match TRBD1. The germline V gene encodes CDR1 MGHDK and CDR2 SYGVNS. The CDR3 consists of 14 residues. V shed 7 bases and J 6 bases; nucleotides not matched to a gene: 10. CDR3: CASTGTGTNSEQYF. The CDR3 nucleotides read TGTGCCAGCACAGGGACAGGGACTAACTCCGAGCAGTACTTC.

V usage is TRBV15 and J usage is TRBJ2-2, with D possibly called TRBD1 or TRBD2 (5 bases each). This CDR3 contains 13 residues. Looked up from germline, CDR1 is LNHNV and CDR2 is YYDKDF (reference sequence). V was pared by 3 bases and J by 8 bases, with 10 bases between. The CDR3 DNA is TGTGCCACCAGCAGGGGGGATACGGGGGAGCTGTTTTTT. This gives the protein CATSRGDTGELFF. Using reference TRBV15 and TRBJ2-2 for the parts outside the CDR3, the full variable domain is DAMVIQNPRYQVTQFGKPVTLSCSQTLNHNVMYWYQQKSSQAPKLLFHYYDKDFNNEADTPDNFQSRRPNTSFCFLDIRSPGLGDTAMYLCATSRGDTGELFFGEGSRLTVL.

The chain carries TRBV7-2 and TRBJ2-1; the D gene is possibly TRBD1 (5 bases). CDR3 length equals 14 residues. The ends were cut back, 6 bases at V and 1 base at J, with 10 bases in the middle. Germline CDR1 SGHTA, CDR2 FQGNSA. The CDR3 region is CASSIDSSYNEQFF. The CDR3 region has the DNA TGTGCCAGCAGTATTGACAGTTCCTACAATGAGCAGTTCTTC.

The V and J genes are TRBV6-6 and TRBJ1-5, with a possible D match to TRBD1 (6 bases). The ends were cut back, 2 bases at V and 4 bases at J, with 9 bases in the middle. This CDR3 is built from 14 residues. The germline gives CDR1 MNHNY, CDR2 SVGAGI (reference sequence). The CDR3 region has the DNA TGTGCCAGCAGTTACGGACAGAGAAATCAGCCCCAGCATTTT. This gives the protein CASSYGQRNQPQHF.

V usage is TRBV5-1 and J usage is TRBJ2-7, with 10 bases lining up with TRBD2. Trimming cost V 0 bases and J 7 bases; bases outside gene matches: 7. The germline gives CDR1 SGHRS, CDR2 YFSETQ. The CDR3 covers 15 residues. The CDR3 sequence is CASSLVASGSGEQYF. CDR3 coding DNA: TGCGCCAGCAGCTTGGTAGCTAGCGGGAGTGGAGAGCAGTACTTC.

The rearrangement joins TRBV5-1 to TRBJ2-3; D is perhaps TRBD1 (5 bases). Germline values: CDR1 SGHRS, CDR2 YFSETQ. The CDR3 has 12 residues. V shed 4 bases and J shed 5 bases, with 8 bases lying between them. CDR3 loop: CASSHTGDTQYF. The CDR3 DNA reads as TGCGCCAGCAGCCACACAGGAGATACGCAGTATTTT.

This chain links TRBV20-1 with TRBJ2-2; 7 bases fit TRBD2. Germline values: CDR1 DFQATT, CDR2 SNEGSKA (reference sequence). V gave up 5 bases and J gave up 2 bases; unmatched junction bases: 5. The CDR3 consists of 14 residues. The CDR3 DNA follows: TGCAGTGCTCTTCGGGGACTAAACACCGGGGAGCTGTTTTTT. This translates into CSALRGLNTGELFF.

The chain employs TRBV19 and TRBJ1-2; D is unresolved. This CDR3 has 15 amino acids. Per the germline V gene, CDR1 is LNHDA and CDR2 is SQIVND (reference sequence). Trimming pared 3 bases from V and 2 bases from J, leaving 13 bases between. The CDR3, as DNA: TGTGCCAGTAGTATCGACCCCCCTTGGAACTATGGCTACACCTTC. Protein sequence: CASSIDPPWNYGYTF.

CDR3 residues: CSIKGQANTEAFF. CDR3 DNA: TGCAGCATTAAGGGACAGGCGAACACTGAAGCTTTCTTT. V is TRBV29-1 and J is TRBJ1-1; 8 positions agree with TRBD1. Trimming took 8 bases from V and 1 from J; bases not matched to a gene: 6. The CDR3 extends over 13 amino acids. The germline CDR1 and CDR2 sequences are SQVTM and ANQGSEA.

This chain links TRBV12-3 or TRBV12-4 with TRBJ1-5, with D maybe TRBD1 (5 bases). Trimming removed 7 bases from V and 3 bases from J, with 19 bases in between. The CDR3 consists of 16 residues. CDR3 nucleotide sequence: TGTGCCAGCACCCTCGACCTGGGGGTCTACAATCAGCCCCAGCATTTT. Encoded protein: CASTLDLGVYNQPQHF.

This sequence joins TRBV6-5 and TRBJ1-4; TRBD1 might be the D (6 bases). This CDR3 is 17 amino acids long. V was clipped by 3 bases and J by 0 bases, with 14 bases between them. Germline V lookup: CDR1 MNHEY, CDR2 SVGAGI. The CDR3 sequence is CASSYKTGHSTNEKLFF. CDR3 DNA sequence: TGTGCCAGCAGTTATAAGACAGGACATTCAACTAATGAAAAACTGTTTTTT.

The chain links TRBV6-5 to TRBJ2-3; perhaps D is TRBD1 or TRBD2 (5 bases each). Germline V CDR1 and CDR2: MNHEY, SVGAGI. Trimming shortened V by 6 bases and J by 3 bases, and 10 bases separated the two germline ends. The length of the CDR3 is 13 residues. In DNA form, the CDR3 reads TGTGCCAGCAGCGAGAGGGGAACAGATACGCAGTATTTT. It translates to CASSERGTDTQYF.

The genes are TRBV9 and TRBJ2-3; 14 bases map to TRBD2. Germline CDR1 reads SGDLS; CDR2 reads YYNGEE. Trimming cost V 5 bases and J 3 bases; bases outside gene matches: 5. This CDR3 has 16 amino acids. CDR3 residues: CASSPGTSGSTDTQYF. CDR3 DNA sequence: TGTGCCAGCAGTCCAGGGACTAGCGGGAGTACAGATACGCAGTATTTT.

This rearrangement joins TRBV7-2 to TRBJ2-5; D is perhaps TRBD2 (6 bases). The CDR3 has 15 residues. Germline assignment: CDR1 SGHTA and CDR2 FQGNSA. Trimming left V 0 bases short and J 1 base short, with 9 bases between. The CDR3 is CASSLAGLPQETQYF. The CDR3 nucleotides are TGTGCCAGCAGCTTAGCTGGACTACCCCAAGAGACCCAGTACTTC.

This clonotype was seen once. The chain uses TRBV18 and TRBJ2-7, with 11 bases matching TRBD1. This CDR3 spans 15 amino acids. The V and J ends lost 4 bases and 4 bases, in that order; junction bases with no gene match: 6. Germline V CDR1 and CDR2: KGHSH, LQKENI. The CDR3 sequence: CASSLSGQGDYEQYF. Written as DNA, the CDR3 is TGTGCCAGCTCACTCTCGGGACAGGGGGATTACGAGCAGTACTTC.

This chain joins TRBV2 and TRBJ2-5; D gene unclear. The V end lost 11 bases, the J end lost 5 bases, and 12 bases lay between the germline ends. The CDR3 is 11 residues long. Per the germline V gene, CDR1 is SNHLY and CDR2 is FYNNEI. CDR3 nucleotides: TGTGCCGGCGGTACGGAGGAGACCCAGTACTTC. Amino acid sequence: CAGGTEETQYF.

V gene TRBV2 combines with J gene TRBJ1-2; D is perhaps TRBD1 (6 bases). Germline assignment: CDR1 SNHLY and CDR2 FYNNEI. CDR3 size: 12 residues. Trimming shortened V by 9 bases and J by 4 bases, and 12 bases separated the two germline ends. The CDR3 bases are TGTGCCAGGGAGGACAGCGGCTATGGCTACACCTTC. It yields the protein CAREDSGYGYTF.